What follows is one T cell receptor beta chain and its context. Distinct nucleotide sequences in the sample also encode this CDR3. Reverse transcribing all isolated RNA meant expressed TCRB transcripts were sequenced. Profiled with immunoSEQ multiplex PCR; TCRdb holds only in-frame clones, not every one. The sample contains 350,000 to 450,000 clones, roughly 16% of which appear only once. CDR3 size: 15 residues. The V gene's germline CDR1 is SGHRS and CDR2 YFSETQ. The ends were cut back, 0 bases at V and 0 bases at J, with 8 bases in the middle. This entry is derived from a study of beta chain features in type 1 diabetes.

The V and J genes are TRBV5-1 and TRBJ2-3, with D possibly matching TRBD2 (5 bases). The sample was naive CD4+ T cells from blood. The receptor was isolated from a woman under 30 in good health. CDR3 nucleotide sequence: TGCGCCAGCAGCTTGGCCGGGATAAGCACAGATACGCAGTATTTT. Translating it yields CASSLAGISTDTQYF.